This T cell receptor beta chain appears in the sequencing data of a study of early T cells in non-severe SARS-CoV-2 infection. Across the study: Chains stayed unpaired after sequencing of bulk RNA from unsorted whole blood.

Each CDR3 protein gets one entry after TCRdb re-called the 5' RACE reads with MiXCR. The sample lists roughly 70,000 distinct CDR3 sequences; around 20% were seen once. Germline lookup yields CDR1 SGHTA and CDR2 FQGTGA. Trimming removed 1 base at V and 4 bases at J, with 5 bases between. The length of the CDR3 is 14 residues. The sequencing used whole blood, collected at baseline. This TCR derives from an adult who was a healthcare worker with PCR-confirmed SARS-CoV-2 infection or an uninfected control (not recorded which). J is TRBJ1-6 and V is TRBV7-3; D unresolved. The CDR3: CASSLRGYNSPLHF. DNA of the CDR3: TGTGCCAGCAGCTTAAGGGGTTATAATTCACCCCTCCACTTT.